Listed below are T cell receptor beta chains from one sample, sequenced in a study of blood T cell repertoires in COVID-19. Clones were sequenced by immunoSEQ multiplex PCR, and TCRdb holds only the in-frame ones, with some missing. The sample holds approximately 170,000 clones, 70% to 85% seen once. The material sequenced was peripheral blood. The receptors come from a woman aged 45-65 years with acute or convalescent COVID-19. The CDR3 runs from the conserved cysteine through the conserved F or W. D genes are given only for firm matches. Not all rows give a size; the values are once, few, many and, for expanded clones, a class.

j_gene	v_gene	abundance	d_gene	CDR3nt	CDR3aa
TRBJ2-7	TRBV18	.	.	TGTGCCAGCTCACCACCATCCGGTTCCCTGACCTACGAGCAGTACTTC	CASSPPSGSLTYEQYF
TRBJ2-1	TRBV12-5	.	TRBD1	TGTGCTAGTGACAAAAACAGGGGGCCGGGGGTGAGTGAGCAGTTCTTC	CASDKNRGPGVSEQFF
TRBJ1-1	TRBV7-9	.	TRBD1	TGTGCCAGCAGCCCCCGAGGACAGGGGGTGAACACTGAAGCTTTCTTT	CASSPRGQGVNTEAFF
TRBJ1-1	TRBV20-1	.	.	TGCAGTGCTAGTACCCCGCGGGGGGGCATGAACACTGAAGCTTTCTTT	CSASTPRGGMNTEAFF
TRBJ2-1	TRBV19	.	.	TGTGCCAGTAACCCTCTGGAGGGGGCAGCTGAGCAGTTCTTC	CASNPLEGAAEQFF
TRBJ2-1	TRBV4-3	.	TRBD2	TGCGCCAGCAGCCAAGTAGGCGGGAGGGCCAATGAGCAGTTCTTC	CASSQVGGRANEQFF
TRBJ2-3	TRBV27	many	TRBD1	TGTGCCAGCAGTTCGTACAGGGGGCGCGGCACAGATACGCAGTATTTT	CASSSYRGRGTDTQYF
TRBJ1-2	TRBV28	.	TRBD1	TGTGCCAGCAGCCCCGTCGGGACAGGGGGCCGACCCCATGGCTACACCTTC	CASSPVGTGGRPHGYTF
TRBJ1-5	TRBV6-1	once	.	TGTGCCAGCAGTGAGGTTGCGGGAGCTCAGCCCCAGCATTTT	CASSEVAGAQPQHF
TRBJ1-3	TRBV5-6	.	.	TGTGCCAGCAGCTTGCCGGACACTTCTGGAAACACCATATATTTT	CASSLPDTSGNTIYF
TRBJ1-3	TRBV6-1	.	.	TGTGCCAGCAGTGAAGTAAACAGGGATGGAAACACCATATATTTT	CASSEVNRDGNTIYF
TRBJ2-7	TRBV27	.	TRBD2	TGTGCCAGCAGTTTAGCGGGAGGAGGAAGCGAGCAGTACTTC	CASSLAGGGSEQYF
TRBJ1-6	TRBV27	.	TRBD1	TGTGCCAGCAGGTTGGGGACAGGGAATTCACCCCTCCACTTT	CASRLGTGNSPLHF
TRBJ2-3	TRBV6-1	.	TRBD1	TGTGCCAGCAGTGAATTGAGGGGGCGGTCAGATACGCAGTATTTT	CASSELRGRSDTQYF
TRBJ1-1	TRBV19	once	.	TGTGCCAGTACCCGGGACCGGGACATCATAAACACTGAAGCTTTCTTT	CASTRDRDIINTEAFF
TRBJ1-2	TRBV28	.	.	TGTGCCAGCAGGTTTGACATTGGAACCGCTAACTATGGCTACACCTTC	CASRFDIGTANYGYTF
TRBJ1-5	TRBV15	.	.	TGTGCCACCAGCAGAGATCTGAGGGAAGCGCAGCCCCAGCATTTT	CATSRDLREAQPQHF
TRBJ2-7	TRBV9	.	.	TGTGCCAGCAGCGACCCGGGGACATATCCTCCAGTGCAGTACTTC	CASSDPGTYPPVQYF
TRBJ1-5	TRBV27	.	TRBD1	TGTGCCAGCAGTTCTTCCTCCGGAGGGACAGGCATCAGCAATCAGCCCCAGCATTTT	CASSSSSGGTGISNQPQHF
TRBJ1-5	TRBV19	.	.	TGTGCCAGTAGTATTGGAGATCAGCCCCAGCATTTT	CASSIGDQPQHF
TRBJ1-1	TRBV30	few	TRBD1	TGTGCCTGGAGGATGACAGGGGGTGGGAAGAACACTGAAGCTTTCTTT	CAWRMTGGGKNTEAFF
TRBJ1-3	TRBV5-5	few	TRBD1	TGTGCCAGCAGCCCCTTCTCCGGGACAGGGTCCCGCAACACCATATATTTT	CASSPFSGTGSRNTIYF
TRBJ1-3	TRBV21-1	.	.	TGTGCCAGCAGCACATTAATAAAACAGGGAATCAAGAGCTCTGGAAACACCATATATTTT	CASSTLIKQGIKSSGNTIYF
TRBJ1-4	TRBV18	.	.	TGTGCCAGCTCACGAGGTGCAACTAATGAAAAACTGTTTTTT	CASSRGATNEKLFF
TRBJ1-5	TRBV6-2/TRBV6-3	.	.	TGTGCCAGCAGTTACTCGGACAGAAATCCTAGCAATCAGCCCCAGCATTTT	CASSYSDRNPSNQPQHF
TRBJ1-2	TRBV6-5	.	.	TGTGCCAGCAGCCAGGGGATAGGATACGGCTACACCTTC	CASSQGIGYGYTF
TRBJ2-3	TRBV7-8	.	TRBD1	TGTGCCAGCAGCTTAGTGACAGGGAAAGACACAGATACGCAGTATTTT	CASSLVTGKDTDTQYF
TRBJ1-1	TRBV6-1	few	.	TGTGCCAGCAGTGAAGCGCTCGTTGTTAAGGGGCAGGCTGAAGCTTTCTTT	CASSEALVVKGQAEAFF
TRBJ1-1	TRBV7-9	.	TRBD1	TGTGCCAGCAGCTTCGACAGGGGCATGAACACTGAAGCTTTCTTT	CASSFDRGMNTEAFF
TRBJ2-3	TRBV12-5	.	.	TGTGCTAGTGGCCCGTTAGATACGCAGTATTTT	CASGPLDTQYF
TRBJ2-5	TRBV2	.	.	TGTGCCAGCAGGGAGGGGAGTCTGGGAGAGACCCAGTACTTC	CASREGSLGETQYF
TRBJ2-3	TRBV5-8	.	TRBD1	TGTGCCACGGTGAGGGACAGGGGGAATACGCAGTATTTT	CATVRDRGNTQYF
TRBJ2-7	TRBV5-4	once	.	TGTGCCAGCAGCTTGGCCATGGCAGATGGCGAGCAGTACTTC	CASSLAMADGEQYF
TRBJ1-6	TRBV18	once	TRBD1	TGTGCCAGCTCACCAGGACAGGGGGCAACTTCACCCCTCCACTTT	CASSPGQGATSPLHF
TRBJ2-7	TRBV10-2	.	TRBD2	TGCGCCAGCAGTGAGTCCAGGCGGCTAGCGGTTACCTACGAGCAGTACTTC	CASSESRRLAVTYEQYF
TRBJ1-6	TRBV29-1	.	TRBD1	TGCAGCGCCGGGGACAGGGGTGGTTCACCCCTCCACTTT	CSAGDRGGSPLHF
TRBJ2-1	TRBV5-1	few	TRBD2	TGCGCCAGCACCCGGGGGGGGGCCAGCTACAATGAGCAGTTCTTC	CASTRGGASYNEQFF
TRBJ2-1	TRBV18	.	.	TGTGCCAGCTCACCTACACAGAGCTCCTACAATGAGCAGTTCTTC	CASSPTQSSYNEQFF
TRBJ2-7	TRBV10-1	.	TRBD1	TGCGCTGTTTTACGCCCAGAGACAGGGACCTCCTACGAGCAGTACTTC	CAVLRPETGTSYEQYF
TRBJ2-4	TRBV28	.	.	TGTGCCAGCAGTCGAAGACAGTTAGAAAACATTCAGTACTTC	CASSRRQLENIQYF
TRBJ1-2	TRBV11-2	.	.	TGTGCCAGCAGCACCCTCGGAGTTAACTATGGCTACACCTTC	CASSTLGVNYGYTF
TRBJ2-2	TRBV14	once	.	TGTGCCAGCAGCCAAGATTTGGGCACAGGGATAGGCACCGGGGAGCTGTTTTTT	CASSQDLGTGIGTGELFF
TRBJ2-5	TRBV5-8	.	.	TGTGCCACCCGAGGGGGGGGACCCCAGGAGACCCAGTACTTC	CATRGGGPQETQYF
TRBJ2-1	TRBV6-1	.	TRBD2	TGTGCCAGCAGTGAGAGGCCTAGCGGGGGCAATGAGCAGTTCTTC	CASSERPSGGNEQFF
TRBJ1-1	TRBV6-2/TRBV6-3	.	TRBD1	TGTGCCAGCAGTTTCCGAACAGGGGGGGACGCTGAAGCTTTCTTT	CASSFRTGGDAEAFF
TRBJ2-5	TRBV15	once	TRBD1	TGTGCCACCAGCAACCGGGACAGCCTCGTTGGGGGGACCCAGTACTTC	CATSNRDSLVGGTQYF
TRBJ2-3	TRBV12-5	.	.	TGTGCTAGTGGTTTCCGGGACTTAAGCACAGATACGCAGTATTTT	CASGFRDLSTDTQYF
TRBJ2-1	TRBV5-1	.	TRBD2	TGCGCCAGCAGCTTGGCCCAGCTAGCGGGGGCCCTACGGTTCTTC	CASSLAQLAGALRFF
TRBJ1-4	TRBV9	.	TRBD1	TGTGCCAGCACCCTATATCACAGGGGGGATAATGAAAAACTGTTTTTT	CASTLYHRGDNEKLFF
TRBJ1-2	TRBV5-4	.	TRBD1	TGTGCCAGCAGCTTCACCGGGACAGGGGTTGATGGCTACACCTTC	CASSFTGTGVDGYTF
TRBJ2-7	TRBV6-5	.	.	TGTGCCAGCAGTCCCACCCCGACAACCTACGAGCAGTACTTC	CASSPTPTTYEQYF
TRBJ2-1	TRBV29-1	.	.	TGCAGCGTTGAAGATAAGGAGGCGGGACCCTACAATGAGCAGTTCTTC	CSVEDKEAGPYNEQFF
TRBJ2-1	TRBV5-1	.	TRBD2	TGCGCCACCATGGGGCTAGCGGGGGACTACAATGAGCAGTTCTTC	CATMGLAGDYNEQFF
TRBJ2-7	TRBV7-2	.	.	TGTGCCAGCAGCTTAAGTGCAGGGTTAGCCCCTCTCGAGCAGTACTTC	CASSLSAGLAPLEQYF
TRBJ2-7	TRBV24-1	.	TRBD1	TGTGCCACCAGTCCATCGTGGACAGGGGCTGGGGAGCAGTACTTC	CATSPSWTGAGEQYF
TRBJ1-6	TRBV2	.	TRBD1	TGTGCCAGCAGTGCCTCGGGACAGTATAATTCACCCCTCCACTTT	CASSASGQYNSPLHF
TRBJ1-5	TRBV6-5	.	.	TGTGCCAGCAGCGTGGGCTCATCGAGCAATCAGCCCCAGCATTTT	CASSVGSSSNQPQHF
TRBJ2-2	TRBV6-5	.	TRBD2	TGTGCCAGCGCTACCGGGACTAGCGGGGCCGGGGAGCTGTTTTTT	CASATGTSGAGELFF